This TCR beta chain came from a study of tumor-infiltrating lymphocytes in primary liver carcinoma. As for the study in general: The patient group consisted of men and women aged 30 to 69 years. Among the tumors, stages were T1-T3 N0M0 and sizes about 4 to 10 cm. Study-wide results and caveats: Whereas tumor region pairs overlapped more, tumor-adjacent and tumor-blood pairs overlapped less.

From about 0.5 ug of total RNA, TCR beta-specific cDNA was reverse-transcribed using a constant-region primer. Investigators got TCR beta libraries out of three nested multiplex PCR rounds, done with slightly modified ARM-PCR. One entry per CDR3 protein results from TCRdb running MiXCR on the multiplex PCR reads. The sample lists 300,000 to 400,000 distinct CDR3 sequences; around three fifths were seen once. As regards this clonotype: Its antigen is unidentified. A much larger clone lies a single base off, so this may be a read error.

Germline DNA was also extracted, and blood RNA was taken from unsorted whole blood. The TCR comes from a man aged 40-49 years with primary liver carcinoma and hepatitis B virus infection. Sequenced material: peripheral blood.

The CDR3 protein is CASSSREGKLSYEQYF. CDR3 nucleotides: TGTGCCAGCAGTTCCCGTGAGGGGAAGCTCTCCTACGAGCAGTACTTC. The chain joins TRBV28 to TRBJ2-7; D is tentatively TRBD1 or TRBD2 (5 bases each). V gave up 4 bases and J gave up 0 bases, with 16 bases separating them. This CDR3 has 16 residues. Germline V gene data show CDR1 as MDHEN and CDR2 as SYDVKM.